The 8 T cell receptor beta chains listed next were all sequenced from one sample in a study of T cell responses to AZD1222 COVID-19 vaccine. Only in-frame clones appear in the TCRdb table, and some are missing; sequencing was by immunoSEQ multiplex PCR. The repertoire holds about 150,000 clones, with about nine tenths as singletons. The specimen was peripheral blood, collected on day 0 of AZD1222 vaccination. The receptor set was obtained from an adult in good health.

The CDR3 sequence: CASSPDPNSPLHF. CDR3 coding DNA: TGTGCCAGCAGCCCAGATCCAAATTCACCCCTCCACTTT. The chain is built from TRBV5-4 and TRBJ1-6; no definite D call. Trimming stripped 4 bases from V and 7 bases from J, with 9 bases between. The germline gives CDR1 SGHNT, CDR2 YYREEE (reference sequence). This CDR3 spans 13 amino acids.

The rearrangement links TRBV9 to TRBJ2-1; D possibly corresponds to TRBD2 (5 bases). The CDR3 spans 17 residues. Germline V gives CDR1 SGDLS, CDR2 YYNGEE. The germline V and J ends were trimmed by 0 bases and 2 bases, with 15 bases remaining between them. CDR3 nucleotides: TGTGCCAGCAGCGTAGCACGTGGACTGAGCGCCTACAATGAGCAGTTCTTC. It yields the protein CASSVARGLSAYNEQFF.

This sequence joins TRBV28 and TRBJ1-6; tentatively, D is TRBD1 (5 bases). This CDR3 is built from 12 residues. The germline V gene encodes CDR1 MDHEN and CDR2 SYDVKM. V was clipped by 11 bases and J by 6 bases, with 11 bases between them. CDR3 in amino acids: CAVGVRNSPLHF. CDR3 nucleotide sequence: TGTGCCGTAGGGGTACGTAATTCACCCCTCCACTTT. The complete variable domain, with remaining parts taken from reference TRBV28 and TRBJ1-6, reads DVKVTQSSRYLVKRTGEKVFLECVQDMDHENMFWYRQDPGLGLRLIYFSYDVKMKEKGDIPEGYSVSREKKERFSLILESASTNQTSMYLCAVGVRNSPLHFGNGTRLTVT.

V is TRBV24-1 and J is TRBJ1-5; weak D call: TRBD1 (5 bases). V shed 4 bases and J shed 1 base, with 10 bases lying between them. The germline V gene has CDR1 KGHDR and CDR2 SFDVKD. There are 15 residues in the CDR3. CDR3 nucleotides: TGTGCCACCAGTGACCCCAGGGTAAGCAATCAGCCCCAGCATTTT. Its protein is CATSDPRVSNQPQHF.

The chain has TRBV14 and TRBJ1-1, with D possibly matching TRBD1 (6 bases). This CDR3 spans 11 amino acids. Germline V CDR1 and CDR2: SGHDN, FVKESK. Trimming stripped 5 bases from V and 8 bases from J, with 9 bases between. Here the CDR3 DNA reads TGTGCCAGCAGCTCCACAGGGGAAGCTTTCTTT. As protein: CASSSTGEAFF.

The CDR3 bases are TGTGCCACGAAGGGACTCTCCTCTGGGGCCAACGTCCTGACTTTC. Translated: CATKGLSSGANVLTF. This chain uses TRBV15 with TRBJ2-6; D perhaps matches TRBD2 (6 bases). The CDR3 totals 15 residues. Germline V gene data show CDR1 as LNHNV and CDR2 as YYDKDF (reference sequence). V lost 9 bases, J lost 0 bases, and 12 bases lay in between.

This rearrangement joins TRBV19 to TRBJ1-1; a weak D match, TRBD1 (5 bases). Trimming removed 5 bases from V and 5 bases from J, with 18 bases in between. Per the germline V gene, CDR1 is LNHDA and CDR2 is SQIVND (reference sequence). The CDR3 has 15 residues. CDR3 sequence reads: CASSAPSQGKTEAFF. In DNA form, the CDR3 reads TGTGCCAGTAGTGCGCCCTCTCAGGGAAAAACTGAAGCTTTCTTT.

The chain carries TRBV24-1 and TRBJ1-1; D unresolved. The CDR3 length is 16 residues. CDR1 and CDR2 from the germline V gene are KGHDR and SFDVKD. Trimming removed 4 bases from V and 1 base from J, with 15 bases in between. The CDR3 is CATSDIYRVRNTEAFF. The CDR3 DNA reads as TGTGCCACCAGTGACATCTATCGGGTGCGGAACACTGAAGCTTTCTTT.